This TCR beta chain was observed in a study of T-cell reconstitution after alpha-beta-depleted transplantation in children (TCRdb year 2016). In the study overall: T-cell immune reconstitution after TCRalphabeta/CD19-depleted allogeneic hematopoietic cell transplantation in children was quantitatively tracked in the study by means of TCR repertoire profiling.

The library was obtained by PCR. The sequencing machine was an Illumina HiSeq 2500. To normalize quantification of the TCRbeta repertoire, the TCR libraries were built with molecular barcoding that relied on unique molecular identifiers. The public reads were reanalyzed by TCRdb: fastp trimming at Q25, MiXCR alignment, in-frame beta chains only. Rows merge per CDR3 protein into single entries with the most common DNA and genes. For this sample there are a few hundred thousand distinct CDR3 sequences; around 17% appear just once. The top ten clonotypes cover roughly 3.3% of the sample. With respect to this clonotype: What antigen it recognizes has not been identified. Per-base quality was not reported, and no clone a single base away is much larger than it.

Sequencing was performed on PBMCs from the stem cell graft donor, taken from the stem cell graft. This receptor was obtained from a human donor who donated a stem cell graft to a child with acute lymphoblastic leukemia.

Read as DNA, the sequence is TGTGCCAGCAGTTCCCGGGGCCGAAGGTCCCAGCATTTT. The translation is CASSSRGRRSQHF. The chain was built from TRBV27 and TRBJ1-5; D gene: possibly TRBD1, on 5 matching bases. Taken from the germline V gene (reference sequence), the CDR1 and CDR2 loops are MNHEY and SMNVEV. The CDR3 holds 13 amino acids from the cysteine to the phenylalanine. The read is trimmed to its CDR3 DNA, 39 bases read in frame from base 1. V is cut by 4 bases and J by 11 bases, and the space between the germline ends is 15 bases.